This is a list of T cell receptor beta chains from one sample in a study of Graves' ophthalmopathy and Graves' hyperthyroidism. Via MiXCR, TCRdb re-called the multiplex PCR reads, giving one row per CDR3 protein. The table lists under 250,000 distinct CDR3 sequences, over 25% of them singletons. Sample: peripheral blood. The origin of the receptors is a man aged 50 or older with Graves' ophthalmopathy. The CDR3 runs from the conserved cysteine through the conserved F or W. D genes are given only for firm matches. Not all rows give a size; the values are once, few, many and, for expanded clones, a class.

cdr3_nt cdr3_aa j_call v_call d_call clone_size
TGCAGTGCTAGCCCCCCAAGAGGCTTAGCGGATTACGAGCAGTACTTC CSASPPRGLADYEQYF TRBJ2-7 TRBV20-1 - many
TGTGCCAGCAACTCACCTGGAACTAGCGGGGGCGGCGAGCAGTACTTC CASNSPGTSGGGEQYF TRBJ2-7 TRBV28 TRBD2 few
TGTGCTAGTGGTCCCCCTCGGGACAGTCGGCCAAATAGCAATCAGCCCCAGCATTTT CASGPPRDSRPNSNQPQHF TRBJ1-5 TRBV12-5 TRBD1 many
TGTGCCAGCAGGAGCGGGAGCGTTTTGGATGAGCAGTACTTC CASRSGSVLDEQYF TRBJ2-7 TRBV6-2/TRBV6-3 TRBD2 -
TGTGCCAGCAGCCGGTTCCTGGACAACCCGTACGAGCAGTACTTC CASSRFLDNPYEQYF TRBJ2-7 TRBV14 - many
TGTGCCAGCATGGGAGGGACGTACACTGAAGCTTTCTTT CASMGGTYTEAFF TRBJ1-1 TRBV2 - -
TGTGCCACCCAACGGGGACAAGAGACCCAGTACTTC CATQRGQETQYF TRBJ2-5 TRBV7-9 - many
TGCGCCAGCAGCCAAGGAGGCATCGCTAGCGGGAGTTGGGAGACCCAGTACTTC CASSQGGIASGSWETQYF TRBJ2-5 TRBV4-1 TRBD2 many
TGTGCCAGCAGCGAGAGGGACAGGACACAGAGAGGAGAGACCCAGTACTTC CASSERDRTQRGETQYF TRBJ2-5 TRBV11-2 TRBD1 -
TGTGCCAGCAGCCAAGATTTGACGAACACCGGGGAGCTGTTTTTT CASSQDLTNTGELFF TRBJ2-2 TRBV4-2 - many
TGCAGTGCTTTCGACAGGGGGTACGAGCAGTACTTC CSAFDRGYEQYF TRBJ2-7 TRBV20-1 TRBD1 many
TGTGCCAGTAGTGGAGGAAAGGGGGCGACTGAAGCTTTCTTT CASSGGKGATEAFF TRBJ1-1 TRBV19 TRBD1 many
TGTGCCAGCACGGACGGAATAACCGGGGAGCTGTTTTTT CASTDGITGELFF TRBJ2-2 TRBV25-1 - many
TGTGCCAGCAGTGAAGCCTGGGCCATCAATCAGCCCCAGCATTTT CASSEAWAINQPQHF TRBJ1-5 TRBV6-1 - -
TGTGCCAGCAGTGCCACCCGGGACACCAATCAGCCCCAGCATTTT CASSATRDTNQPQHF TRBJ1-5 TRBV6-1 - -
TGCAGTGCACTATATAAAATAAACTATGGCTACACCTTC CSALYKINYGYTF TRBJ1-2 TRBV20-1 - -
TGCAGCGTTGAAGGAAGCGGACAGGGGCATTGGGGCTACACCTTC CSVEGSGQGHWGYTF TRBJ1-2 TRBV29-1 TRBD1 many
TGTGCCAGCAGTTTGAGCGGGATGAGTCAAGAGACCCAGTACTTC CASSLSGMSQETQYF TRBJ2-5 TRBV12-3/TRBV12-4 TRBD2 few
TGTGCCAGCAGCTCCGGGGGGGCTAGGTCACCCCTCCACTTT CASSSGGARSPLHF TRBJ1-6 TRBV11-2 - many
TGTGCCAGCAGCCAAACCCGACTGGAAGAGCAGTACTTC CASSQTRLEEQYF TRBJ2-7 TRBV3-1 - many
TGTGCCAGCAGCCAAGATACTGGGATTTATGGCTACACCTTC CASSQDTGIYGYTF TRBJ1-2 TRBV3-1 - many
TGCAGCGTTGGGGCAACCGGGACAGGGCTCGTAGCTTTCTTT CSVGATGTGLVAFF TRBJ1-1 TRBV29-1 TRBD1 many
TGTGCCAGCAGCTCTTCCCGGGACAATTACTATGGCTACACCTTC CASSSSRDNYYGYTF TRBJ1-2 TRBV7-9 - many
TGTGCCAGCAGTGAAGGCCGGAAACCATACGAGCAGTACTTC CASSEGRKPYEQYF TRBJ2-7 TRBV6-1 - -
TGTGCCAGCACCTCCTTGGGGGAGCAGTACTTC CASTSLGEQYF TRBJ2-7 TRBV12-3/TRBV12-4 - -
TGTGCCAGCAGTGCACGGACAGGGTTCTCCTACGAGCAGTACTTC CASSARTGFSYEQYF TRBJ2-7 TRBV12-3/TRBV12-4 TRBD1 many
TGTGCCAGCACTCTTAGAGGACTAGCGGGAGAGGGCGAGCAGTACTTC CASTLRGLAGEGEQYF TRBJ2-7 TRBV6-1 TRBD2 -
TGTGCCAGCAGCTTGGGACAGGTGCTCTCTGGAAACACCATATATTTT CASSLGQVLSGNTIYF TRBJ1-3 TRBV5-6 - -
TGTGCCAGCAGTTTCACGGGCCATCAGCCCCAGCATTTT CASSFTGHQPQHF TRBJ1-5 TRBV28 - -
TGTGCCAGCAGCCGACCCTCGCTAGCGTCCGAGCAGTACTTC CASSRPSLASEQYF TRBJ2-7 TRBV3-1 - many
TGCAGCGTCCTAACAGGGGGAGGCTACACCTTC CSVLTGGGYTF TRBJ1-2 TRBV29-1 TRBD1 many
TGCAGTGCTAGACCCCCTGGAGGTCAGGGACGAAACACCGGGGAGCTGTTTTTT CSARPPGGQGRNTGELFF TRBJ2-2 TRBV20-1 - many
TGTGCCAGCAGTTACACATCGATCGAGCAGTACTTC CASSYTSIEQYF TRBJ2-7 TRBV6-4 - -
TGTGCCACCGCCCGATATGCCTACGAGCAGTACTTC CATARYAYEQYF TRBJ2-7 TRBV6-2/TRBV6-3 - -
TGCAGTGCTCCGCTGGGGGTCCACTATGGCTACACCTTC CSAPLGVHYGYTF TRBJ1-2 TRBV20-1 - many
TGCAGCGGCTCCAGGGCGAGCTATGGCTACACCTTC CSGSRASYGYTF TRBJ1-2 TRBV29-1 - -
TGTGCCAGCAGGAAGACAGGGTGGAATCAGCCCCAGCATTTT CASRKTGWNQPQHF TRBJ1-5 TRBV12-3/TRBV12-4 TRBD1 many
TGTGCCAGCAGCTTAGGGGGCGACTATGGCTACACCTTC CASSLGGDYGYTF TRBJ1-2 TRBV7-2 - -
TGTGCCAGCACCGAGACAGGGAATTTCCGCGAGCAGTACTTC CASTETGNFREQYF TRBJ2-7 TRBV12-3/TRBV12-4 TRBD1 many
TGCAGTCTTGGCGGTTCGGGGACAGGAAATTCACCCCTCCACTTT CSLGGSGTGNSPLHF TRBJ1-6 TRBV20-1 TRBD1 many
TGTGCCAGTAGTATAGGGGGATACGACGAGCAGTACTTC CASSIGGYDEQYF TRBJ2-7 TRBV19 - many
TGTGCCAGCAGTTCGGACAGAGATACGCAGTATTTT CASSSDRDTQYF TRBJ2-3 TRBV28 - many
TGTGCCAGCAGTTTTCGCGAGGGAAGGACTGAAGCTTTCTTT CASSFREGRTEAFF TRBJ1-1 TRBV12-3/TRBV12-4 - -